This TCR beta chain is drawn from a study of cytomegalovirus exposure and HLA in healthy donors. Study conclusions and caveats: Most TCR sequences were uncommon, yet certain public TCRs appeared in many donors. TCR beta sequences numbering 15,000 to 20,000 were associated with HLA alleles at 0.05 false discovery rate in a later analysis.

V was clipped by 5 bases and J by 7 bases, with 11 bases between them. This CDR3 region has 13 residues. The germline V gene has CDR1 MNHNS and CDR2 SASEGT. The donors comprised healthy bone marrow donors. Points on this clone: Its antigen is undetermined.

The primer mix had 60 Vbeta and 13 Jbeta primers. The protocol was immunoSEQ multiplex PCR, while the TCRdb copy is restricted to in-frame clones and leaves out a portion. The table has more than 110,000 clones, roughly four fifths seen once. Material: PBMCs. The origin of this receptor is a man between 25 and 39 years old in good health and CMV-seronegative. The chain combines TRBV6-1 with TRBJ1-4; no clear D gene. CDR3 in amino acids: CASSPKGGEKLFF. CDR3 nucleotides: TGTGCCAGCAGTCCCAAGGGAGGTGAAAAACTGTTTTTT.